This T cell receptor beta chain came from a study of human T cells and chemical hapten exposure. Study-wide context: Mainly, slight library volume differences in the pool made TCR yields vary. Study-level points and caveats: After DPC sensitization, TCRs above 1 in 1000 frequency showed no change.

Comments on this clonotype: Its target is not known.

The V end lost 1 base, the J end lost 4 bases, and 14 bases lay between the germline ends. CDR3 length equals 15 residues. Germline CDR1 is SGHRS and CDR2 is YFSETQ. One entry per CDR3 protein results from TCRdb running MiXCR on the RACE reads. This table has some 38,000 distinct CDR3 sequences, approximately 7.6% appearing once. Time point given: pre-sensitization, week 0. Treatment described: therapeutic diphenylcyclopropenone sensitization with weekly scalp DPC. Drawing of blood took place ahead of applying each patch test. Source: whole blood, taken in connection with sensitization to the hapten diphenylcyclopropenone (DPC). This chain uses TRBV5-1 with TRBJ2-5; D may correspond to TRBD1 or TRBD2 (5 bases each). The TCR was taken from a woman aged 50 to 60 with alopecia areata. Some clones in this sample may be carry-over from other donors' samples. CDR3 sequence: CASSLSRGVPETQYF. The CDR3 DNA reads TGCGCCAGCAGCTTGTCGCGAGGGGTCCCAGAGACCCAGTACTTC.